This is a list of T cell receptor beta chains from one sample in a study of cytomegalovirus exposure and HLA in healthy donors. Produced via immunoSEQ multiplex PCR; TCRdb's table is partial and in-frame only. The sample contains 110,000 to 150,000 clones, about 85% of which appear only once. The sequenced sample consisted of PBMCs. All receptors derive from a boy under 10 years old in good health and CMV-seronegative. Each CDR3 is given with its conserved first and last residue. A D gene is named only where the DNA matches it firmly. Only part of the rows carry a size: once, few, many, or a class if the clone is expanded.

d_call clone_size j_call v_call cdr3_aa cdr3_nt
. . TRBJ1-5 TRBV6-4 CASSYWASNQPQHF TGTGCCAGCAGTTACTGGGCTAGCAATCAGCCCCAGCATTTT
. . TRBJ2-1 TRBV6-5 CASSEKEYQAQFF TGTGCCAGCAGTGAAAAAGAATATCAGGCCCAGTTCTTC
. . TRBJ2-1 TRBV7-2 CASSSRIGTLPVEQFF TGTGCCAGCAGCTCTCGCATTGGGACATTACCCGTTGAGCAGTTCTTC
. . TRBJ1-4 TRBV11-2 CASSFGGADGEKLFF TGTGCCAGCAGCTTCGGGGGGGCCGACGGTGAAAAACTGTTTTTT
TRBD1 . TRBJ2-7 TRBV13 CASSPGTGDYEQYF TGTGCCAGCAGTCCCGGGACAGGAGACTACGAGCAGTACTTC
TRBD1 . TRBJ1-1 TRBV4-3 CASSHAPTGYGGTEAFF TGCGCCAGCAGCCACGCACCGACAGGGTATGGAGGGACTGAAGCTTTCTTT
TRBD1 . TRBJ1-2 TRBV28 CASSFRPGQGHPNYGYTF TGTGCCAGCAGTTTTCGACCCGGACAGGGGCACCCTAACTATGGCTACACCTTC
. . TRBJ2-7 TRBV4-3 CASSQDSRRGLGQYF TGCGCCAGCAGCCAAGATTCCAGGAGGGGGCTGGGGCAGTACTTC
TRBD1 . TRBJ1-4 TRBV28 CASMNPSGGREKLFF TGTGCCAGCATGAACCCGTCAGGGGGCCGCGAAAAACTGTTTTTT
TRBD1 once TRBJ1-1 TRBV27 CASTPSDRWNTEAFF TGTGCCAGCACCCCCTCGGACAGGTGGAACACTGAAGCTTTCTTT
TRBD1 . TRBJ2-7 TRBV10-3 CAISHTGTGNYEQYF TGTGCCATCAGTCATACCGGGACAGGGAACTACGAGCAGTACTTC
. . TRBJ1-2 TRBV5-6 CASSEPLAARFYGYTF TGTGCCAGCAGCGAGCCGCTGGCGGCAAGATTTTATGGCTACACCTTC
. once TRBJ1-6 TRBV23-1 CASSHRLGTTGSPFNSPLHF TGCGCCAGCAGTCACCGCCTCGGGACCACAGGGTCCCCGTTTAATTCACCCCTCCACTTT
TRBD1 . TRBJ1-1 TRBV5-1 CASSHDRGFNGTAAFF TGCGCCAGCAGCCACGACAGGGGTTTCAACGGGACTGCAGCTTTCTTT
. . TRBJ2-7 TRBV7-2 CASSPHPVGELYEQYF TGTGCCAGCAGCCCCCACCCCGTCGGGGAGCTCTACGAGCAGTACTTC
TRBD1 . TRBJ2-7 TRBV4-1 CASRVAGGLKTSRGEQYF TGCGCCAGCAGAGTGGCAGGGGGCTTGAAGACGTCCCGGGGCGAGCAGTACTTC
TRBD1 once TRBJ2-7 TRBV6-5 CASSAYRGPAYEQYF TGTGCCAGCAGTGCGTACAGGGGGCCCGCCTACGAGCAGTACTTC
. . TRBJ2-5 TRBV29-1 CSVVFQGKGQETQYF TGCAGCGTTGTTTTCCAGGGGAAGGGCCAAGAGACCCAGTACTTC
. . TRBJ1-3 TRBV5-6 CASSLYGGPGNTIYF TGTGCCAGCAGCTTGTACGGGGGACCTGGAAACACCATATATTTT
TRBD1 . TRBJ2-7 TRBV6-5 CASRLLTGVEQYF TGTGCCAGCAGACTACTTACAGGGGTCGAGCAGTACTTC
. . TRBJ1-1 TRBV9 CASSVDPPAEAFF TGTGCCAGCAGCGTAGATCCCCCCGCTGAAGCTTTCTTT
. few TRBJ1-4 TRBV6-6 CAAWAESSEKLFF TGTGCCGCCTGGGCAGAGAGTAGTGAAAAACTGTTTTTT
TRBD1 . TRBJ2-1 TRBV6-5 CASSYWGQGDNEQFF TGTGCCAGCAGTTACTGGGGACAGGGGGACAATGAGCAGTTCTTC
. . TRBJ2-3 TRBV5-1 CASSLGVGADLSTDTQYF TGCGCCAGCAGCTTGGGGGTCGGAGCGGACCTTAGCACAGATACGCAGTATTTT
TRBD1 once TRBJ1-2 TRBV20-1 CSARQGNGYTF TGCAGTGCAAGACAGGGGAATGGCTACACCTTC
. . TRBJ2-7 TRBV7-8 CASSLAGALYEQYF TGTGCCAGCAGCTTGGCAGGGGCTCTCTACGAGCAGTACTTC
TRBD2 . TRBJ2-2 TRBV12-5 CASGLVGLAGNTGELFF TGTGCTAGTGGTTTGGTAGGGCTAGCGGGAAACACCGGGGAGCTGTTTTTT
TRBD2 . TRBJ2-2 TRBV5-1 CASSLTSGRASNTGELFF TGCGCCAGCAGCCTGACTAGCGGGAGGGCCTCGAACACCGGGGAGCTGTTTTTT
. . TRBJ1-5 TRBV5-1 CASSLTGGSNQPQHF TGCGCCAGCAGCTTGACGGGGGGGAGCAATCAGCCCCAGCATTTT
TRBD1 . TRBJ1-5 TRBV14 CASSQDPRGVCNQPQHF TGTGCCAGCAGCCAAGATCCCAGGGGGGTATGCAATCAGCCCCAGCATTTT
. . TRBJ2-1 TRBV19 CASSLTTGEQFF TGTGCCAGTTCTCTGACCACGGGTGAGCAGTTCTTC
. . TRBJ2-7 TRBV7-9 CASSLGSGSYEQYF TGTGCCAGCAGCTTAGGTTCGGGCTCCTACGAGCAGTACTTC
. . TRBJ2-1 TRBV9 CASSVAFGVQNEQFF TGTGCCAGCAGCGTAGCGTTCGGGGTCCAAAATGAGCAGTTCTTC
. once TRBJ2-1 TRBV5-6 CASSYGGNEQFF TGTGCCAGCAGCTACGGGGGCAATGAGCAGTTCTTC
. . TRBJ1-1 TRBV9 CASSVARRNTEAFF TGTGCCAGCAGCGTGGCACGGAGGAACACTGAAGCTTTCTTT
TRBD2 once TRBJ2-1 TRBV7-3 CASSLSGRGISYNEQFF TGTGCCAGCAGCTTATCGGGGAGGGGTATCTCCTACAATGAGCAGTTCTTC
. once TRBJ1-5 TRBV9 CASSVDGTPGQPQHF TGTGCCAGCAGCGTAGATGGCACGCCGGGTCAGCCCCAGCATTTT
. . TRBJ1-2 TRBV25-1 CASSRDKANYGYTF TGTGCCAGCAGTAGGGACAAAGCTAACTATGGCTACACCTTC
. . TRBJ2-3 TRBV19 CASSNDSGASTDTQYF TGTGCCAGTAGTAATGATAGCGGTGCTAGCACAGATACGCAGTATTTT
. . TRBJ1-1 TRBV4-1 CASSQYTGNTEAFF TGCGCCAGCAGCCAATACACAGGGAACACTGAAGCTTTCTTT
TRBD1 . TRBJ1-4 TRBV30 CAWSALTPTRGEKLFF TGTGCCTGGAGTGCCCTAACGCCCACCAGGGGGGAAAAACTGTTTTTT
. . TRBJ1-2 TRBV7-9 CASSLGQNYGYTF TGTGCCAGCAGCTTAGGGCAGAACTATGGCTACACCTTC
. once TRBJ1-4 TRBV19 CASSIGRGRRGLFF TGTGCCAGTAGTATCGGCAGGGGCCGTCGAGGACTGTTTTTT
. . TRBJ2-5 TRBV7-2 CASSRGAGQETQYF TGTGCCAGCAGCCGGGGGGCTGGGCAAGAGACCCAGTACTTC